The 24 T cell receptor beta chains listed next were all sequenced from one sample in a study of blood T cell repertoires in COVID-19. The protocol was immunoSEQ multiplex PCR, while the TCRdb copy is restricted to in-frame clones and leaves out a portion. The data show about 260,000 clones, approximately 85% seen once. Sequenced sample: peripheral blood. The receptor set was obtained from a human donor in a cohort sampled during active COVID-19.

The chain combines TRBV28 with TRBJ2-7; TRBD1 is a possible D gene (6 bases). Germline V gives CDR1 MDHEN, CDR2 SYDVKM. The V end lost 2 bases, the J end lost 3 bases, and 17 bases lay between the germline ends. The CDR3 loop spans 16 amino acids. This CDR3 reads CASSLRLTGRHYEQYF. The CDR3 region has the DNA TGTGCCAGCAGTTTAAGGTTGACAGGCCGACACTACGAGCAGTACTTC.

The chain combines TRBV10-3 with TRBJ2-5; D call uncertain. V was clipped by 0 bases and J by 4 bases, with 9 bases between them. This CDR3 has 14 residues. Germline-derived CDR1 and CDR2 are ENHRY and SYGVKD. CDR3 in DNA: TGTGCCATCAGTGAGTCGTTTTCCGGAGAGACCCAGTACTTC. It encodes CAISESFSGETQYF.

The rearrangement joins TRBV4-1 to TRBJ1-1; D gene uncertain. The V gene's germline CDR1 is MGHRA and CDR2 YSYEKL. Trimming removed 1 base at V and 7 bases at J, with 22 bases between. The CDR3 is 17 residues long. The CDR3 spells CASSQAQSGLPGLEAFF. The CDR3 nucleotides read TGCGCCAGCAGCCAAGCCCAGTCAGGCCTTCCCGGCCTTGAAGCTTTCTTT.

The J gene is TRBJ2-7, the V gene TRBV9, with 15 bases lining up with TRBD2. Germline CDR1 SGDLS, CDR2 YYNGEE. V was pared by 4 bases and J by 0 bases, with 5 bases of the junction left unmatched. This CDR3 comprises 17 residues. The CDR3 DNA reads TGTGCCAGCAGCCCGGGACTAGCGGGGGGTCCCTCCTACGAGCAGTACTTC. Its translation: CASSPGLAGGPSYEQYF.

The chain combines TRBV18 with TRBJ2-1; a possible D gene is TRBD2 (7 bases). CDR1 and CDR2 (germline): KGHSH, LQKENI. This CDR3 is built from 13 residues. V shed 3 bases and J shed 9 bases, with 12 bases lying between them. In nucleotides, the CDR3 is TGTGCCAGCTCACCGGCGGGGGCAGGTGAGCAGTTCTTC. This gives the protein CASSPAGAGEQFF. Full variable domain (rest looked up from reference TRBV18 and TRBJ2-1): NAGVMQNPRHLVRRRGQEARLRCSPMKGHSHVYWYRQLPEEGLKFMVYLQKENIIDESGMPKERFSAEFPKEGPSILRIQQVVRGDSAAYFCASSPAGAGEQFFGPGTRLTVL.

This clone has a single count. The identical CDR3 is also encoded by other nucleotide sequences in the sample. The CDR3 DNA reads TGTGCCAGTAGTAGCCCGGGAACCTACGAGCAGTACTTC. This sequence encodes CASSSPGTYEQYF. V is TRBV19 and J is TRBJ2-7; weak D call: TRBD2 (5 bases). The germline V gene encodes CDR1 LNHDA and CDR2 SQIVND (reference sequence). The CDR3 has 13 amino acids. Between the trimmed V and J ends, which lost 4 bases and 2 bases, there was a span of 9 bases.

This clone was seen a single time. The chain has TRBV15 and TRBJ1-1, with TRBD1 as a possible D gene (6 bases). From germline, CDR1 is LNHNV and CDR2 YYDKDF (reference sequence). This CDR3 has 14 residues. The V end lost 3 bases, the J end lost 2 bases, and 10 bases lay between the germline ends. The DNA for the CDR3 is TGTGCCACCAGCAGTGGGGGCTCAAACACTGAAGCTTTCTTT. Its protein is CATSSGGSNTEAFF.

This clone showed up just a few times. This rearrangement joins TRBV18 to TRBJ2-7; unclear D gene. The CDR3 contains 12 residues. Per the germline V gene, CDR1 is KGHSH and CDR2 is LQKENI. Trimming removed 1 base at V and 5 bases at J, with 6 bases between. The CDR3 here is CASSPRSDEQYF. The DNA of the CDR3 is TGTGCCAGCTCACCACGATCGGACGAGCAGTACTTC.

The chain joins TRBV6-1 to TRBJ1-5; a weak D match, TRBD1 (6 bases). Between the trimmed V and J ends, which lost 1 base and 0 bases, there was a span of 16 bases. CDR3 size: 18 residues. Germline CDR1 reads MNHNS; CDR2 reads SASEGT. The CDR3 is CASSEVAGEGLSNQPQHF. The CDR3 DNA is TGTGCCAGCAGTGAAGTGGCAGGGGAAGGCCTTAGCAATCAGCCCCAGCATTTT.

The chain has TRBV3-1 (or the pseudogene TRBV3-2) and TRBJ2-1; 10 positions agree with TRBD2. Germline V lookup: CDR1 LGHDT, CDR2 YNNKEL (reference sequence). V dropped 1 base and J dropped 8; count of bases not matched to a gene: 5. This CDR3 is 15 amino acids long. This chain's CDR3 is CASSQGTSGNYEQFF. Written as DNA, the CDR3 is TGTGCCAGCAGCCAAGGGACTAGCGGTAACTATGAGCAGTTCTTC.

The rearrangement joins TRBV5-4 to TRBJ1-2; 10 bases map to TRBD1. The CDR3 contains 14 residues. The J segment lost 7 bases and the V segment lost 4 bases, leaving 7 bases of the junction unmatched. Germline V gene data show CDR1 as SGHNT and CDR2 as YYREEE (reference sequence). The CDR3 is CASSGDRGLRGYTF. As DNA, the CDR3 is TGTGCCAGCAGCGGTGACAGGGGGCTTCGTGGCTACACCTTC.

V is TRBV5-4 and J is TRBJ2-3; TRBD2 aligns across 12 bases. The CDR3 spans 16 residues. Germline V gene sequence: CDR1 SGHNT, CDR2 YYREEE (reference sequence). J lost 4 bases, V lost 4 bases, and 7 bases had no gene match. The CDR3 here is CASSASSGRGSDTQYF. The CDR3 DNA is TGTGCCAGCAGCGCATCTAGCGGGAGGGGTTCAGATACGCAGTATTTT. The whole variable domain, remainder taken from reference TRBV5-4 and TRBJ2-3, is ETGVTQSPTHLIKTRGQQVTLRCSSQSGHNTVSWYQQALGQGPQFIFQYYREEENGRGNFPPRFSGLQFPNYSSELNVNALELDDSALYLCASSASSGRGSDTQYFGPGTRLTVL.

The chain employs TRBV15 and TRBJ1-3; D unresolved. The CDR3 extends over 22 amino acids. The V end lost 4 bases, the J end lost 2 bases, and 33 bases lay between the germline ends. The germline V gene has CDR1 LNHNV and CDR2 YYDKDF (reference sequence). CDR3 bases: TGTGCCACCAGCACTTTTTACGGAGGGCCCCTTTTTGGTAGCTTAACTGGAAACACCATATATTTT. This translates into CATSTFYGGPLFGSLTGNTIYF.

This chain connects TRBV7-3 to TRBJ2-1, with 10 nucleotides matching TRBD1. The length of the CDR3 is 15 residues. The V segment lost 4 bases and the J segment 7 bases; nucleotides outside the gene matches: 7. Germline V CDR1 and CDR2: SGHTA, FQGTGA. The CDR3 sequence is CASSSTGTGVNEQFF. The CDR3, as DNA: TGTGCCAGCAGCTCCACCGGGACAGGGGTTAATGAGCAGTTCTTC.

The J gene is TRBJ1-4, the V gene TRBV5-1, with D possibly TRBD1 on 6 matching bases. V was cut by 3 bases and J by 3 bases, with 12 bases left in between. The CDR3 extends over 15 amino acids. Germline CDR1 reads SGHRS; CDR2 reads YFSETQ. The CDR3 region has the DNA TGCGCCAGCAGCTCCCGGGGGGCTTCTAATGAAAAACTGTTTTTT. This gives the protein CASSSRGASNEKLFF.

The chain uses TRBV11-2 and TRBJ2-3; TRBD2 matches at 8 bases. Germline CDR1 SGHAT, CDR2 FQNNGV. The CDR3 is 16 amino acids. J gave up 3 bases and V 5 bases, and 10 bases lay outside the gene matches. CDR3 DNA: TGTGCCAGCAGCCGTAATCCGGGACTAGAAACAGATACGCAGTATTTT. Translating it yields CASSRNPGLETDTQYF.

The chain employs TRBV28 and TRBJ2-1; D call uncertain. The CDR3 loop spans 12 amino acids. Looked up from germline, CDR1 is MDHEN and CDR2 is SYDVKM. The V end was cut by 3 bases, the J end by 7 bases, with 7 bases between. CDR3 in DNA: TGTGCCAGCAGTTTGGAAGCGAATGAGCAGTTCTTC. Protein product: CASSLEANEQFF. Variable domain in full (rest from reference TRBV28 and TRBJ2-1): DVKVTQSSRYLVKRTGEKVFLECVQDMDHENMFWYRQDPGLGLRLIYFSYDVKMKEKGDIPEGYSVSREKKERFSLILESASTNQTSMYLCASSLEANEQFFGPGTRLTVL.

This CDR3 reads CASSLKGVGNEQYF. DNA of the CDR3: TGTGCCAGCAGCTTAAAAGGGGTTGGCAACGAGCAGTACTTC. The chain couples TRBV7-2 to TRBJ2-7; possible D gene TRBD1, 5 bases. Germline V gene sequence: CDR1 SGHTA, CDR2 FQGNSA. Deletions cut 2 bases from V and 5 bases from J, with 13 bases between. The CDR3 is 14 residues long. The complete variable domain, with remaining parts taken from reference TRBV7-2 and TRBJ2-7, reads GAGVSQSPSNKVTEKGKDVELRCDPISGHTALYWYRQSLGQGLEFLIYFQGNSAPDKSGLPSDRFSAERTGGSVSTLTIQRTQQEDSAVYLCASSLKGVGNEQYFGPGTRLTVT.

This sequence joins TRBV14 and TRBJ2-1; 7 positions agree with TRBD2. The trim removed 4 bases at V and 0 bases at J, leaving 6 bases unmatched. CDR3 length equals 16 residues. CDR1 is SGHDN, CDR2 FVKESK, per germline. CDR3 coding DNA: TGTGCCAGCAGCCTAGTGGGGGGGACCTCCTACAATGAGCAGTTCTTC. Translation: CASSLVGGTSYNEQFF.

The chain has TRBV28 and TRBJ2-7, with 7 bases that match TRBD2. J gave up 1 base and V 5 bases, and 8 bases lay outside the gene matches. There are 15 residues in the CDR3. Germline lookup yields CDR1 MDHEN and CDR2 SYDVKM. Here the CDR3 DNA reads TGTGCCAGCAGTCCCAGCGGGACCAATTCCTACGAGCAGTACTTC. Its protein is CASSPSGTNSYEQYF.

The chain employs TRBV2 and TRBJ1-5; D may be TRBD1 (6 bases). V shed 6 bases and J shed 6 bases, with 21 bases lying between them. This CDR3 spans 16 amino acids. Germline CDR1 SNHLY, CDR2 FYNNEI. This CDR3 reads CASRGIQGQGSQPQHF. The CDR3 nucleotides are TGTGCCAGCAGGGGGATCCAGGGGCAGGGGAGTCAGCCCCAGCATTTT.

The rearrangement joins TRBV27 to TRBJ2-7; perhaps TRBD2 as D (6 bases). The CDR3 spans 14 residues. Germline V lookup: CDR1 MNHEY, CDR2 SMNVEV (reference sequence). Trimming left V 6 bases short and J 2 bases short, with 14 bases between. The CDR3 DNA reads as TGTGCCAGCAGCCCCTCGGCGGGAACCTACGAGCAGTACTTC. Protein: CASSPSAGTYEQYF.

The chain has TRBV7-2 and TRBJ2-7; D may be TRBD1 (5 bases). This CDR3 contains 17 residues. Germline loops: CDR1 SGHTA, CDR2 FQGNSA. Trimming left V 0 bases short and J 0 bases short, with 15 bases between. The CDR3 region is CASSLAAAGLTSYEQYF. The CDR3 DNA is TGTGCCAGCAGCTTAGCGGCGGCAGGGCTGACCTCCTACGAGCAGTACTTC.

This clone was recorded once. The chain couples TRBV6-5 to TRBJ1-5; D call uncertain. The CDR3 contains 14 residues. CDR1 is MNHEY, CDR2 SVGAGI, per germline. V was clipped by 7 bases and J by 1 base, with 11 bases between them. The CDR3 spells CASTPSGSNQPQHF. For the CDR3, the DNA is TGTGCCAGCACCCCGTCGGGAAGCAATCAGCCCCAGCATTTT.